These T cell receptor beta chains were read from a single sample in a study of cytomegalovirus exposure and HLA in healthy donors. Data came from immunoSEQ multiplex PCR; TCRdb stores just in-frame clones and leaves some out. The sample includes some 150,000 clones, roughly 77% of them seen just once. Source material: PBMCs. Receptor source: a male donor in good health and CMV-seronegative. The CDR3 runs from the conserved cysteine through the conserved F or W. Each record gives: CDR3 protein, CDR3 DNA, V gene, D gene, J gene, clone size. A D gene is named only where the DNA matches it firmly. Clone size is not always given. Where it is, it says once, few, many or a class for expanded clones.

CDR3 protein: CASSQEGTSGIRPGKQYF; CDR3 DNA: TGCGCCAGCAGCCAAGAGGGGACTAGCGGGATCCGACCGGGAAAGCAGTACTTC; V gene: TRBV4-1; D gene: TRBD2; J gene: TRBJ2-7; clone size: -
CDR3 protein: CASSPQTGYQPQHF; CDR3 DNA: TGTGCCAGCTCACCGCAAACGGGGTATCAGCCCCAGCATTTT; V gene: TRBV18; D gene: -; J gene: TRBJ1-5; clone size: few
CDR3 protein: CASSEATGAGYTF; CDR3 DNA: TGTGCCAGCAGTGAAGCAACAGGGGCTGGCTACACCTTC; V gene: TRBV6-1; D gene: TRBD1; J gene: TRBJ1-2; clone size: -
CDR3 protein: CASSLDRDSQYF; CDR3 DNA: TGTGCCAGCAGCTTAGATAGGGACTCTCAGTATTTT; V gene: TRBV11-2; D gene: -; J gene: TRBJ2-3; clone size: -
CDR3 protein: CASSEAGPGNTIYF; CDR3 DNA: TGTGCCAGCAGTGAAGCGGGGCCTGGAAACACCATATATTTT; V gene: TRBV2; D gene: -; J gene: TRBJ1-3; clone size: -
CDR3 protein: CASSFQGAYEQYF; CDR3 DNA: TGTGCCAGCAGCTTTCAGGGTGCCTACGAGCAGTACTTC; V gene: TRBV5-4; D gene: -; J gene: TRBJ2-7; clone size: few
CDR3 protein: CASRRANEQFF; CDR3 DNA: TGTGCCAGCAGGCGAGCGAATGAGCAGTTCTTC; V gene: TRBV6-5; D gene: -; J gene: TRBJ2-1; clone size: -
CDR3 protein: CASSVGTSGTYEQYF; CDR3 DNA: TGTGCCAGTAGTGTCGGGACTAGCGGGACCTACGAGCAGTACTTC; V gene: TRBV19; D gene: TRBD2; J gene: TRBJ2-7; clone size: -
CDR3 protein: CASSFTSATDTQYF; CDR3 DNA: TGTGCCAGCAGTTTCACTAGCGCCACAGATACGCAGTATTTT; V gene: TRBV6-6; D gene: TRBD2; J gene: TRBJ2-3; clone size: -
CDR3 protein: CASSWGQGQNSPLHF; CDR3 DNA: TGTGCCAGCAGCTGGGGACAGGGCCAAAATTCACCCCTCCACTTT; V gene: TRBV5-6; D gene: TRBD1; J gene: TRBJ1-6; clone size: -
CDR3 protein: CASSPSDSGNTIYF; CDR3 DNA: TGTGCCAGCAGCCCGAGCGACTCTGGAAACACCATATATTTT; V gene: TRBV9; D gene: -; J gene: TRBJ1-3; clone size: -
CDR3 protein: CASSRRENQPQHF; CDR3 DNA: TGTGCCAGTTCACGGAGAGAAAATCAGCCCCAGCATTTT; V gene: TRBV19; D gene: -; J gene: TRBJ1-5; clone size: once
CDR3 protein: CASSIRGAEAFF; CDR3 DNA: TGTGCCAGTAGTATACGGGGGGCTGAAGCTTTCTTT; V gene: TRBV19; D gene: -; J gene: TRBJ1-1; clone size: -
CDR3 protein: CASSPPTRTDTQYF; CDR3 DNA: TGTGCCAGCTCACCCCCTACCCGCACAGATACGCAGTATTTT; V gene: TRBV18; D gene: -; J gene: TRBJ2-3; clone size: -
CDR3 protein: CASTTQWSTGELFF; CDR3 DNA: TGTGCCAGCACAACGCAATGGAGCACCGGGGAGCTGTTTTTT; V gene: TRBV27; D gene: -; J gene: TRBJ2-2; clone size: -
CDR3 protein: CASSKSWQGADQPQHF; CDR3 DNA: TGTGCCAGCAGCAAAAGTTGGCAGGGGGCCGATCAGCCCCAGCATTTT; V gene: TRBV21-1; D gene: -; J gene: TRBJ1-5; clone size: -